Presented here are 5 T cell receptor beta chains from one specimen sequenced in a study of T cells after yellow fever vaccination. TCRdb analysed the 5' RACE reads with MiXCR anew, one entry per CDR3 protein. The sample yields approximately 450,000 distinct CDR3 sequences, around 20% seen once. Sequencing was performed on PBMCs, taken before the yellow fever booster vaccination. The receptors stem from a man between 18 and 29 years old who received the YFV17D yellow fever vaccine.

This clonotype has more than one count but fewer than ten. V usage is TRBV29-1 and J usage is TRBJ2-3; 8 nucleotides agree with TRBD1. This CDR3 spans 14 amino acids. Germline CDR1 SQVTM, CDR2 ANQGSEA. The V and J ends lost 6 bases and 3 bases, in that order; junction bases with no gene match: 8. The CDR3 loop reads CSVGRDRKTDTQYF. In DNA form, the CDR3 reads TGCAGCGTAGGCCGGGACAGGAAAACAGATACGCAGTATTTT.

This clonotype has only one observation. The J gene is TRBJ1-3, the V gene TRBV10-3; D gene unclear. V lost 3 bases and J lost 0, with 6 bases in between. CDR1 ENHRY and CDR2 SYGVKD come from the germline V gene. This CDR3 has 14 amino acids. The CDR3 DNA reads as TGTGCCATCAGTGAAACGAGCTCTGGAAACACCATATATTTT. Protein sequence: CAISETSSGNTIYF.

The chain links TRBV19 to TRBJ2-2; D unclear. From germline, CDR1 is LNHDA and CDR2 SQIVND (reference sequence). The ends were cut back, 7 bases at V and 2 bases at J, with 14 bases in the middle. The CDR3 has 15 residues. DNA of the CDR3: TGTGCCAGTACCCCAGCCCCAGCTAACACCGGGGAGCTGTTTTTT. Its translation: CASTPAPANTGELFF.

The chain combines TRBV4-3 with TRBJ1-3, with D perhaps TRBD1 (5 bases). V lost 0 bases and J 0 bases, leaving 9 bases between the germline ends. The CDR3 consists of 16 residues. Germline V gene lookup returns CDR1 LGHNA and CDR2 YSLEER. The CDR3: CASSQDPTASGNTIYF. The CDR3 DNA follows: TGCGCCAGCAGCCAAGACCCGACAGCCTCTGGAAACACCATATATTTT.

This rearrangement joins TRBV5-4 to TRBJ1-2; D unclear. Per the germline V gene, CDR1 is SGHNT and CDR2 is YYREEE (reference sequence). V was pared by 0 bases and J by 10 bases, with 10 bases between. The CDR3 runs to 12 residues. The CDR3 coding sequence is TGTGCCAGCAGCTTGGGGCGGTCGGACTACACCTTC. Its protein is CASSLGRSDYTF.